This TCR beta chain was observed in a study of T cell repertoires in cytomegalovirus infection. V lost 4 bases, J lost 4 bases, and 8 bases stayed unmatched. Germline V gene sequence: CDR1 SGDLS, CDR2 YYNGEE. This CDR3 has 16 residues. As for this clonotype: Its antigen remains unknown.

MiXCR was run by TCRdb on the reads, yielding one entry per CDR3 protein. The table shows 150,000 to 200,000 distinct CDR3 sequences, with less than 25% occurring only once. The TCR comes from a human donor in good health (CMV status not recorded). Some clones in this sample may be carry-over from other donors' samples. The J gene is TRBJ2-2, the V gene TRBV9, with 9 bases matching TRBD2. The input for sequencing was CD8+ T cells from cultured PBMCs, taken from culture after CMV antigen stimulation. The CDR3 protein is CASSYVAGDFTGELFF. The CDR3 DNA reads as TGTGCCAGCAGCTACGTAGCGGGGGACTTCACCGGGGAGCTGTTTTTT.